This T cell receptor beta chain was observed in a study of Graves' ophthalmopathy and Graves' hyperthyroidism (dated by TCRdb to 2016 to 2018). Describing the broader study: Peripheral blood was collected before any treatment was given, at the time of initial diagnosis. TCR beta repertoire signatures were used to distinguish Graves' ophthalmopathy from Graves' hyperthyroidism and to predict progression to ophthalmopathy. In total, 135 blood samples were TCR-sequenced: under 45 ophthalmopathy, under 85 hyperthyroidism and some 17 hyperthyroidism-to-ophthalmopathy patients. To explore V-J signatures that distinguish ophthalmopathy from hyperthyroidism, a discovery set of 90 to 100 patients was enrolled, made up of some 41 with ophthalmopathy and 55 to 65 with stable hyperthyroidism. An independent validation cohort was composed of fewer than 20 hyperthyroidism patients and 15 to 17 patients who later progressed from hyperthyroidism to ophthalmopathy. In several hyperthyroidism patients, the T-cell repertoire of thyroid tissue was compared with the T-cell repertoire of blood. Following sample collection, hyperthyroidism patients were given methimazole at a starting dose of 30 mg daily, and ophthalmopathy patients were given high-dose intravenous methylprednisolone. Overall study outcomes, separate from this receptor: In validation, the model predicted ophthalmopathy progression with over 60% sensitivity and approximately 78% specificity; approximately 12 predicted patients were CT-confirmed with GO in a median of approximately 6.5 months. No statistical method was used to set the sample size in advance, and the investigators knew which group each participant was assigned to. Most of the expanded thyroid clonotypes with a frequency above 0.001 were also detected in blood, and it was suggested that the thyroid immune response may be reflected by blood repertoires. The 13-signature model separated ophthalmopathy from stable hyperthyroidism with roughly 89% sensitivity and 81.08% specificity in cross-validation, and 80%/75% in the test set.

Ophthalmopathy patients had moderately to severely active disease, Clinical Activity Score of at least 3, NOSPECS grade of at least 4, and disease duration under 3 months. Patients with other autoimmune diseases, uncontrolled infections, pregnancy or lactation were excluded. Clinical symptoms, serum thyroxine, TRAb, thyroid ultrasound and orbital computed tomography were used for diagnosis. Ficoll-Paque density gradient centrifugation was used to isolate PBMCs from around 10 ml of fresh peripheral blood. Trizol reagent was used to extract the total RNA, and its quality was then checked on an Agilent 2100 Bioanalyzer. The table lists this clonotype with many counts. The antigen it recognizes is unknown. No qualities accompany the bases; no much larger clone lies one base away. Trimming at the junction amounts to 4 bases on V and 3 bases on J, and the germline ends lie 9 bases apart. The CDR3 contains 13 residues, cysteine and phenylalanine counted. The DNA shown is the 39-base CDR3, in frame from base 1.

TCR beta CDR3 regions were amplified from RNA transcripts for repertoire sequencing. A first-round RT-PCR used HTBI primers with the Qiagen OneStep RT-PCR kit, followed by a second-round multiplex PCR, size selection and purification. Libraries were sequenced on an Illumina HiSeq2000 using paired-end 100 bp reads. As for how the authors treated the data: SOAPnuke was used to process the reads, removing any read that contained adapters or uncalled bases, had a mean Phred below 15, or lacked an exact match to the constant primer or identifier. High-quality paired reads were merged with COPE v1.2.5. Unique nucleotide sequences were defined as clonotypes and aligned to IMGT TRB V, D and J references using MiTCR v1.1. Only V-J combinations with frequency above 0.0001 were analysed, covering 99.2% of repertoires. A TCR clonal expansion and chaos score per V-J combination was defined as the ratio of F50 clonal expansion to chaos observed in the TCRdist matrix. Welch's t-statistics and random forest were used to narrow the features down to around twelve V-J combinations, which were then fed into a naive Bayes classifier. The similarity between thyroid and blood repertoires was quantified using the Morisita-Horn index. Starting from the raw public reads, TCRdb applied fastp trimming at Q25, assembled clones with MiXCR and retained in-frame beta chains. Every distinct CDR3 protein forms one entry, paired with its most common genes and DNA. In this record, the V and J calls reflect TCRdb's handling and not the investigators' own analysis. Within this sample are 350,000 or so distinct CDR3 sequences, with roughly 15% of them counted one time only. The top ten hold 9% to 15% of the sample.

The TCR originated in an adult man with Graves' ophthalmopathy. Specimen: peripheral blood. The sequence links TRBV12-3 or TRBV12-4 to TRBJ2-5; no confident D gene assignment can be made. The bases read TGTGCCAGCAGTTACCTAGGTAAAGAGACCCAGTACTTC. The resulting protein is CASSYLGKETQYF.